Detailed here is one TCR beta chain. The antigen is unknown. These data are taken from a study of T cell responses to AZD1222 COVID-19 vaccine. Study-wide results and caveats: Samples come after the peak T cell response, not at day 14. Across the whole spike, CD4 TCRs peaked at regions 160-218 and 743-854.

Germline CDR1 and CDR2: SGHRS and YFSETQ. The CDR3 is 14 residues long. V was clipped by 4 bases and J by 1 base, with 11 bases between them. TCRdb's table, derived via immunoSEQ multiplex PCR, lists solely in-frame clones and lacks some. The data hold 75,000 to 90,000 clones, with more than 85% observed a single time. Second-dose recipients at about 4 or about 12 weeks were treated as one pooled group. This specimen consisted of peripheral blood, obtained 28 days after the second AZD1222 dose. This clonotype was sampled from an adult who received the AZD1222 COVID-19 vaccine. The chain carries TRBV5-1 and TRBJ1-2; TRBD1 is a possible D gene (5 bases). The CDR3 DNA follows: TGCGCCAGCAGCCCTGGGGCCCGTAACTATGGCTACACCTTC. Its translation: CASSPGARNYGYTF.